The clone carrying this TCR beta chain occurred a few times. The antigen is unknown. Trimming pared 4 bases from V and 2 bases from J, leaving 11 bases between. The CDR3 loop spans 13 amino acids. Germline CDR1 reads SQVTM; CDR2 reads ANQGSEA. The data were obtained in a study of CD8+ T cells in alopecia areata. Study information: Percentage of affected scalp area was the basis on which treated patients' severity was scored.

RNA was isolated and reverse transcribed to cDNA, the sequencing template. The repertoire was sequenced with immunoSEQ multiplex PCR; TCRdb's copy has only in-frame clones and lacks some. The table shows 200,000 to 250,000 clones, with 35% to 45% occurring only once. The study's findings and limits: Tofacitinib yielded significantly lower scalp clonality and fewer expanded CD8+ clones among the top 100.

The treatment denotes: oral pan-JAK inhibitor, 5-10 mg twice daily. Peripheral blood samples and lesional scalp punch biopsies were obtained from alopecia areata patients. The TCR sequence derives from a human donor with alopecia areata. The chain combines TRBV29-1 with TRBJ1-1; D gene ambiguous. The sequencing here drew on CD4+ T cells sorted from blood, taken at approximately week 30, from a patient treated with tofacitinib. The CDR3 region has the DNA TGCAGCGTTGGCCAGGACCGAAACACTGAAGCTTTCTTT. Translating it yields CSVGQDRNTEAFF.